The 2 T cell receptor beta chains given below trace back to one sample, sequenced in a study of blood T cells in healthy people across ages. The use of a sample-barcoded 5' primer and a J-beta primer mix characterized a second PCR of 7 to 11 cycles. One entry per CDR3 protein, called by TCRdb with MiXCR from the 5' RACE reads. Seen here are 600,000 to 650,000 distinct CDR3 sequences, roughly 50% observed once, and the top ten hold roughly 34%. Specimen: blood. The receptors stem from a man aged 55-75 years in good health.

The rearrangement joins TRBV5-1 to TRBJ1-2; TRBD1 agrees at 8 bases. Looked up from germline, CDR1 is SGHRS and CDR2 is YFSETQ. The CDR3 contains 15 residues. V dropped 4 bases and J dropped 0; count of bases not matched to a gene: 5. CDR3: CASSTGQGANYGYTF. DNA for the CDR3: TGCGCCAGCAGCACAGGACAGGGAGCTAACTATGGCTACACCTTC.

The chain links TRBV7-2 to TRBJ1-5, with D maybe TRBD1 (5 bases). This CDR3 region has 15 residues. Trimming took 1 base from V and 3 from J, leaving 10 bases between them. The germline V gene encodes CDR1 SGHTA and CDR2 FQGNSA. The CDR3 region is CASSLGGGFNQPQHF. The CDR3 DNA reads TGTGCCAGCAGCTTAGGGGGGGGGTTCAATCAGCCCCAGCATTTT.